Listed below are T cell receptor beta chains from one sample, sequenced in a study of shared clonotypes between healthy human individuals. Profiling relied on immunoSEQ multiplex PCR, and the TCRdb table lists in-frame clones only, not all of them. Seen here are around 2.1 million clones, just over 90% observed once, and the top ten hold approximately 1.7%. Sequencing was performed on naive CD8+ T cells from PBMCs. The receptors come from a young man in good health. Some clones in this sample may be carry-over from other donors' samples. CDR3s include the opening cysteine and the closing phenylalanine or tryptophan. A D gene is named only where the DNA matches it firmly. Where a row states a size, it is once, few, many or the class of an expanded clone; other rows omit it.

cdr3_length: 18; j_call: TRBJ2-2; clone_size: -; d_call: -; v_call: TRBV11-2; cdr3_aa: CASSLAPLVAASTGELFF; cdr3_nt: TGTGCCAGCAGCCTCGCCCCTCTGGTGGCGGCATCGACCGGGGAGCTGTTTTTT
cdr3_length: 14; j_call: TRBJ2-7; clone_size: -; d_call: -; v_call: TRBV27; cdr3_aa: CASSVTGTPYEQYF; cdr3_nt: TGTGCCAGCAGTGTTACCGGGACACCCTACGAGCAGTACTTC
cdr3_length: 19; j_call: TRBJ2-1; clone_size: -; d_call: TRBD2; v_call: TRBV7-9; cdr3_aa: CASSSPWASGGSSYNEQFF; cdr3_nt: TGTGCCAGCAGCTCCCCTTGGGCTAGCGGGGGCAGCTCCTACAATGAGCAGTTCTTC
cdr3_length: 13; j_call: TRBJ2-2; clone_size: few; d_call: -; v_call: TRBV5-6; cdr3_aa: CASSWGNTGELFF; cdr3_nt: TGTGCCAGCAGCTGGGGGAACACCGGGGAGCTGTTTTTT
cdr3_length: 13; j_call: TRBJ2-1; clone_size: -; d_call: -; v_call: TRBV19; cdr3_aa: CASSIAVYNEQFF; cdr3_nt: TGTGCCAGTAGTATTGCAGTATACAATGAGCAGTTCTTC
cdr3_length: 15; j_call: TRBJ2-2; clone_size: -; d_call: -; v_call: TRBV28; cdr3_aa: CASSFLAGYTGELFF; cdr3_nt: TGTGCCAGCAGTTTTCTTGCGGGATATACCGGGGAGCTGTTTTTT
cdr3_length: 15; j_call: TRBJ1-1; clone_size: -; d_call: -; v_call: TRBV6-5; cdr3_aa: CASSYLKQGRTEAFF; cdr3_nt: TGTGCCAGCAGTTACCTAAAACAGGGACGCACTGAAGCTTTCTTT
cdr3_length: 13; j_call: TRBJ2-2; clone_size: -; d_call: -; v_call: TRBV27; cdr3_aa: CASSPGYTGELFF; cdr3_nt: TGTGCCAGCAGTCCGGGTTACACCGGGGAGCTGTTTTTT
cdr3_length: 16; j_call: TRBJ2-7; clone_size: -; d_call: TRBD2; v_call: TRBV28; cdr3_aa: CASSLQTSGSPYEQYF; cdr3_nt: TGTGCCAGCAGTCTTCAGACTAGCGGGAGCCCCTACGAGCAGTACTTC
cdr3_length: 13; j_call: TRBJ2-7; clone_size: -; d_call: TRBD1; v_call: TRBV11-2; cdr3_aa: CASSLGRGYEQYF; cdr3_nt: TGTGCCAGCAGCTTAGGCAGGGGGTACGAGCAGTACTTC
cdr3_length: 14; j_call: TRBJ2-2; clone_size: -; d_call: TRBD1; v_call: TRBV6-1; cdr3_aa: CASTDRENTGELFF; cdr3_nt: TGTGCCAGCACAGACAGGGAAAACACCGGGGAGCTGTTTTTT
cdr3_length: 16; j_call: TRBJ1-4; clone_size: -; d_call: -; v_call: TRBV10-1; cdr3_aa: CASSESVTDLGEKLFF; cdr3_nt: TGCGCCAGCAGTGAGTCGGTGACAGACTTAGGAGAAAAACTGTTTTTT
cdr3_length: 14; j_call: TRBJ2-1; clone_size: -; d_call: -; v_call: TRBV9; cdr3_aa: CASSVGRTGNEQFF; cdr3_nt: TGTGCCAGCAGCGTAGGTAGGACTGGGAATGAGCAGTTCTTC
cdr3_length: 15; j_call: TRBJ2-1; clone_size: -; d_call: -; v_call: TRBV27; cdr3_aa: CASSLEGVPYNEQFF; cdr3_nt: TGTGCCAGCAGTTTAGAGGGAGTTCCGTACAATGAGCAGTTCTTC
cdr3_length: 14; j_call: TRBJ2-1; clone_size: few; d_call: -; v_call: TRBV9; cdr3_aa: CASSPNSGDYEQFF; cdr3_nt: TGTGCCAGCAGCCCCAACTCGGGAGACTATGAGCAGTTCTTC
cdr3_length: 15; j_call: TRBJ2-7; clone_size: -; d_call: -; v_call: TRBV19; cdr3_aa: CASKGGGAGVPEQYF; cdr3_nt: TGTGCCAGCAAGGGGGGGGGAGCAGGAGTTCCGGAGCAGTACTTC
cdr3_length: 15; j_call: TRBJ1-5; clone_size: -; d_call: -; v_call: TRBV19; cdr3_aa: CASSIVEWGDQPQHF; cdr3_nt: TGTGCCAGTAGTATAGTGGAATGGGGCGATCAGCCCCAGCATTTT
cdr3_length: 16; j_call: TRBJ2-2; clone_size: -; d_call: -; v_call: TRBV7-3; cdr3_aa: CASSPTGPGNTGELFF; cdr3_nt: TGTGCCAGCAGCCCGACAGGACCTGGGAACACCGGGGAGCTGTTTTTT
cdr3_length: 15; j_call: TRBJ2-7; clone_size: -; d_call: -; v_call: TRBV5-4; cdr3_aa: CASSWALAGPYEQYF; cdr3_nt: TGTGCCAGCAGCTGGGCCCTTGCAGGGCCCTACGAGCAGTACTTC
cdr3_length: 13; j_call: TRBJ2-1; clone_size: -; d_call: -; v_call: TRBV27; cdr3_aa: CASSLEHSYEQFF; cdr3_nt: TGTGCCAGCAGTTTAGAGCACAGCTATGAGCAGTTCTTC
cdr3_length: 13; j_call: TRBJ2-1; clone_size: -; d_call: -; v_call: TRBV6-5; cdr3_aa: CASGLGVGNEQFF; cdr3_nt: TGTGCCAGCGGGCTAGGGGTTGGCAATGAGCAGTTCTTC
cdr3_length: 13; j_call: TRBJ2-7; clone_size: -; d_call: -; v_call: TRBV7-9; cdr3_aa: CASSLPGAYEQYF; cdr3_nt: TGTGCCAGCAGCTTACCAGGGGCCTACGAGCAGTACTTC
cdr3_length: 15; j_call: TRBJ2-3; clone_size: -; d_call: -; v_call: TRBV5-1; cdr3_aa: CASSWLDSFTDTQYF; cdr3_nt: TGCGCCAGCAGCTGGCTGGACAGCTTCACAGATACGCAGTATTTT
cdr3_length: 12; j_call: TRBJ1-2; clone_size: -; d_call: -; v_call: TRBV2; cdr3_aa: CPDRTVIYGYTF; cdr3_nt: TGTCCAGACCGGACGGTTATCTATGGCTACACCTTC
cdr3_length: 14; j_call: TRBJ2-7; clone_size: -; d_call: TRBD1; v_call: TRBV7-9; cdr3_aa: CASSVRDRVDEQYF; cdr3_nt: TGTGCCAGCAGCGTCCGGGACAGGGTCGACGAGCAGTACTTC
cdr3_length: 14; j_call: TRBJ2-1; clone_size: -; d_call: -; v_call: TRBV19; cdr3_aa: CASSIRWGYNEQFF; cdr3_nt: TGTGCCAGTAGTATCAGGTGGGGCTACAATGAGCAGTTCTTC
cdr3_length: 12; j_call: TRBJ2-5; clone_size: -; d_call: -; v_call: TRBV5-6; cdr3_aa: CASSSLKGTQYF; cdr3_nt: TGTGCCAGCAGCTCCCTAAAAGGGACCCAGTACTTC
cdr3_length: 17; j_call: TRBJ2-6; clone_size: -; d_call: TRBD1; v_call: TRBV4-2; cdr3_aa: CASSPSPTGVGANVLTF; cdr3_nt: TGTGCCAGCAGCCCCTCCCCTACAGGGGTCGGGGCCAACGTCCTGACTTTC
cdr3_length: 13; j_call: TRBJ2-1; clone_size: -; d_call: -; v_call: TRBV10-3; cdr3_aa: CAITSGPYNEQFF; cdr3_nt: TGTGCCATCACCTCAGGGCCCTACAATGAGCAGTTCTTC
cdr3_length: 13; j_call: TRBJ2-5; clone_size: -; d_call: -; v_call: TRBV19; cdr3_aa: CASSNRGDETQYF; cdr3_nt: TGTGCCAGTAGTAACCGCGGGGACGAGACCCAGTACTTC
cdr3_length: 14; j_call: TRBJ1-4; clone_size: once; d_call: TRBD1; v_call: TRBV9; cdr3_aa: CASSPGGTNEKLFF; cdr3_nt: TGTGCCAGCAGCCCAGGGGGGACTAATGAAAAACTGTTTTTT
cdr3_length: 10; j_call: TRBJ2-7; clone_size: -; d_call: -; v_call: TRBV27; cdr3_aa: CASGVRGQYF; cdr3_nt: TGTGCCAGCGGGGTAAGGGGGCAGTACTTC
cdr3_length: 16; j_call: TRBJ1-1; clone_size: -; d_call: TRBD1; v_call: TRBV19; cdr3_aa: CASSISPTGENTEAFF; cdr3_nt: TGTGCCAGTAGTATTTCCCCAACAGGGGAAAACACTGAAGCTTTCTTT
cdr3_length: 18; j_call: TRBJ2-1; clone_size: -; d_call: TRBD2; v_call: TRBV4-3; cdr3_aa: CASSQVSYSGKADNEQFF; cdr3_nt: TGCGCCAGCAGCCAAGTATCTTATAGCGGGAAGGCCGACAATGAGCAGTTCTTC
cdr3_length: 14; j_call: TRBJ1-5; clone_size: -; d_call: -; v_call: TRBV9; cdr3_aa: CASSAGVEGQPQHF; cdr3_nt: TGTGCCAGCAGCGCTGGGGTTGAGGGTCAGCCCCAGCATTTT
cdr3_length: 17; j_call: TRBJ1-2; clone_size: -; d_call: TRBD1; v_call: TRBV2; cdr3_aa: CASRNPGQGFGNYGYTF; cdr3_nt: TGTGCCAGCAGGAACCCGGGACAGGGGTTCGGTAACTATGGCTACACCTTC
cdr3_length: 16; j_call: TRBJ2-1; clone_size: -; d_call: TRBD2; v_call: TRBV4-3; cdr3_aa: CASSQVSGGRRVEQFF; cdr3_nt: TGCGCCAGCAGCCAAGTGTCTGGCGGGAGAAGGGTTGAGCAGTTCTTC
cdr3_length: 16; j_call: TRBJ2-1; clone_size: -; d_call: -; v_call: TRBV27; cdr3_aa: CASSLSVGAGRHEQFF; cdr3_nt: TGTGCCAGCAGTTTATCGGTGGGGGCAGGGAGGCATGAGCAGTTCTTC
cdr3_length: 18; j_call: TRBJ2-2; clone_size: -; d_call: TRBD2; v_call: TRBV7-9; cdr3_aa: CASSLAGSGSFNTGELFF; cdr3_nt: TGTGCCAGCAGCTTAGCAGGTAGCGGGAGTTTTAACACCGGGGAGCTGTTTTTT
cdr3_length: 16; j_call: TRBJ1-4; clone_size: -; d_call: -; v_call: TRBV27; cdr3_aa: CASSLSRTGINEKLFF; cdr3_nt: TGTGCCAGCAGTTTAAGCCGAACAGGGATTAATGAAAAACTGTTTTTT
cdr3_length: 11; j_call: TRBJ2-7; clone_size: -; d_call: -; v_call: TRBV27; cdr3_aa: CASWSYYEQYF; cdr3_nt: TGTGCCAGCTGGTCGTACTACGAGCAGTACTTC
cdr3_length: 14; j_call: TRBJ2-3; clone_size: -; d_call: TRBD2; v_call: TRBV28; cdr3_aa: CASSPAGEEDTQYF; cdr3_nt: TGTGCCAGCAGCCCAGCGGGGGAGGAGGATACGCAGTATTTT
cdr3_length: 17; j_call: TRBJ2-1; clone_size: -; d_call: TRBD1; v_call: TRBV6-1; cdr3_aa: CASSESGHRGPYNEQFF; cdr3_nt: TGTGCCAGCAGTGAAAGCGGTCACAGGGGCCCCTACAATGAGCAGTTCTTC
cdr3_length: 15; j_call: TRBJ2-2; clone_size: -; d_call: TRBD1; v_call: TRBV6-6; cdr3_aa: CASRWQGVSTGELFF; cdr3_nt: TGTGCCAGCAGGTGGCAGGGGGTTAGCACCGGGGAGCTGTTTTTT
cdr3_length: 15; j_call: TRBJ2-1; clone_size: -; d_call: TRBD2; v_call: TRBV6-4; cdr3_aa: CASRSLAGGYNEQFF; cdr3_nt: TGTGCCAGCCGCTCCCTAGCGGGAGGTTACAATGAGCAGTTCTTC
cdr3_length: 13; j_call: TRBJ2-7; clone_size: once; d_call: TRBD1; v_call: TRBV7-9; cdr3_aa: CASQGQGSYEQYF; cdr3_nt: TGTGCCAGCCAGGGACAGGGCTCCTACGAGCAGTACTTC
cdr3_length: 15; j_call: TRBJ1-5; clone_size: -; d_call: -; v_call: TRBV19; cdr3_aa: CASSPSVVANQPQHF; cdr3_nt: TGTGCCAGTAGTCCCTCAGTCGTTGCGAATCAGCCCCAGCATTTT
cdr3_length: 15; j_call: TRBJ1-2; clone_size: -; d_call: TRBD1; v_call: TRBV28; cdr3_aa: CASSPINRGNYGYTF; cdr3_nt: TGTGCCAGCAGCCCCATCAACAGGGGTAACTATGGCTACACCTTC
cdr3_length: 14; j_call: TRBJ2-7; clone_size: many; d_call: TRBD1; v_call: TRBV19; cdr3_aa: CASSIPTGNGEQYF; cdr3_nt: TGTGCCAGTAGTATTCCGACAGGGAACGGCGAGCAGTACTTC
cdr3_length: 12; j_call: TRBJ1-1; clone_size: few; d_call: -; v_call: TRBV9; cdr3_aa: CASSAVDTEAFF; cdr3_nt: TGTGCCAGCAGCGCCGTTGACACTGAAGCTTTCTTT
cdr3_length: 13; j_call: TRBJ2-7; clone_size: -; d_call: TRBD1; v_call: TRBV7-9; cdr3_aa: CASSPTGGGEQYF; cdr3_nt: TGTGCCAGCAGCCCCACAGGGGGAGGCGAGCAGTACTTC
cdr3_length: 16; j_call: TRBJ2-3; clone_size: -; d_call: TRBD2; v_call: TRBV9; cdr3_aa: CASSERLADSTDTQYF; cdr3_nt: TGTGCCAGCAGCGAACGGCTAGCGGACAGCACAGATACGCAGTATTTT